A selection of T cell receptor beta chains follows, all from one sample in a study of T cells in localized non-small cell lung cancer. Sequencing was performed with immunoSEQ multiplex PCR; in TCRdb, only in-frame clones are kept and a portion is missing. The sample includes around 25,000 clones, around 90% of them seen just once. The specimen comprised peripheral blood, sampled before any cancer treatment. Receptors originate from a woman aged 35 to 69 with stage I lung adenocarcinoma. CDR3s include the opening cysteine and the closing phenylalanine or tryptophan. A D gene is named only where the DNA matches it firmly. Not all rows give a size; the values are once, few, many and, for expanded clones, a class.

clone_size	d_call	v_call	j_call	cdr3_nt	cdr3_aa
NA	TRBD2	TRBV19	TRBJ2-1	TGTGCCAGTAGCCCGGGCGCGGGAGGACAGAATGAGCAGTTCTTC	CASSPGAGGQNEQFF
NA	NA	TRBV6-6	TRBJ2-7	TGTGCCAGCAGTGGCAGGCTCTACGAGCAGTACTTC	CASSGRLYEQYF
once	NA	TRBV10-3	TRBJ2-7	TGTGCCATCAGTGAGGTATATTCGGGGTACGAGCAGTACTTC	CAISEVYSGYEQYF
NA	NA	TRBV14	TRBJ2-1	TGTGCCAGCAGCCAAAGCGGCCCTAATGAGCAGTTCTTC	CASSQSGPNEQFF
NA	NA	TRBV9	TRBJ2-6	TGTGCCAGCAGTTCTCCCCGCTCTGGGGCCAACGTCCTGACTTTC	CASSSPRSGANVLTF
NA	TRBD2	TRBV5-1	TRBJ2-2	TGCGCCAGCAGCTGGACGGGACTAGCGAGACTAAACACCGGGGAGCTGTTTTTT	CASSWTGLARLNTGELFF
NA	NA	TRBV10-2	TRBJ2-7	TGCGCCAGCAGCCCGGACCCCCTGGGGGCGGTTAGCTCCTACGAGCAGTACTTC	CASSPDPLGAVSSYEQYF
NA	NA	TRBV27	TRBJ2-5	TGTGCCAGCAGTTTATACCGAGGGAACGGGCAAGAGACCCAGTACTTC	CASSLYRGNGQETQYF
NA	NA	TRBV12-1	TRBJ2-3	TGTGCCAGCAGCTCGGGGAGCACAGATACGCAGTATTTT	CASSSGSTDTQYF
NA	NA	TRBV5-1	TRBJ2-5	TGCGCCAGCAGCTTGGCCCGCAGGGGCGGAGAGACCCAGTACTTC	CASSLARRGGETQYF
NA	TRBD1	TRBV28	TRBJ1-4	TGTGCCAGCAGTGTAGGACAGGGGGGTGAAAAACTGTTTTTT	CASSVGQGGEKLFF
NA	TRBD2	TRBV28	TRBJ2-2	TGTGCCAGCAGTTCCCCCGGCGGGAGGGCCGGTAGAAGGGAGCTGTTTTTT	CASSSPGGRAGRRELFF
once	NA	TRBV7-6	TRBJ2-3	TGTGCCAGCAGCTTAGGGCCCCCGCCAGATACGCAGTATTTT	CASSLGPPPDTQYF
NA	NA	TRBV6-6	TRBJ2-1	TGTGCCAGCACCACATGGGGGAACAATGAGCAGTTCTTC	CASTTWGNNEQFF
NA	NA	TRBV28	TRBJ2-7	TGTGCCATTTCCCGCGGGGCCTCCTACGAGCAGTACTTC	CAISRGASYEQYF
NA	NA	TRBV6-4	TRBJ2-3	TGTGCCAGCAGTGACTCGATTTTGGGGAGCACAGATACGCAGTATTTT	CASSDSILGSTDTQYF
NA	NA	TRBV4-1	TRBJ2-7	TGCGCCAGCAGCCCCCCCGTCCCGATACTTGGAAACGAGCAGTACTTC	CASSPPVPILGNEQYF
NA	TRBD2	TRBV11-1	TRBJ2-1	TGTGCCAGCAGCTTAGGTAGCGGGAGAAGCTACAATGAGCAGTTCTTC	CASSLGSGRSYNEQFF
NA	NA	TRBV2	TRBJ2-2	TGTGCCAGCAAGATGGACACCGGGGAGCTGTTTTTT	CASKMDTGELFF
NA	NA	TRBV28	TRBJ1-2	TGTGCCAGCAGCCGGGGCGACTATGGCTACACCTTC	CASSRGDYGYTF